Shown below are 2 T cell receptor beta chains from a single sample sequenced in a study of T-cell reconstitution after alpha-beta-depleted transplantation in children. Preparation of the TCRbeta library was carried out with unique molecular identifiers. Each CDR3 protein gets one entry after TCRdb re-called the PCR reads with MiXCR. In the table there are about 200,000 distinct CDR3 sequences, approximately 6.3% of which are singletons. The specimen comprised PBMCs, sampled before TCRalphabeta/CD19-depleted stem cell transplant. These receptors all stem from a boy younger than 10 with acute lymphoblastic leukemia, due to receive a stem cell transplant.

At least ten counts were recorded for this clonotype. J is TRBJ2-7 and V is TRBV2; no reliable D call. This CDR3 has 15 residues. V lost 2 bases, J lost 6 bases, and 17 bases lay in between. In germline, CDR1 is SNHLY, CDR2 FYNNEI. The CDR3 sequence: CASSENIGELGEQYF. The CDR3 region has the DNA TGTGCCAGCAGTGAAAACATAGGCGAATTAGGCGAGCAGTACTTC.

In its sample, this clonotype was seen a few times. This sequence joins TRBV11-2 and TRBJ1-3; D gene unclear. The germline gives CDR1 SGHAT, CDR2 FQNNGV. Trimming took 0 bases from V and 7 from J, leaving 7 bases between them. This CDR3 contains 13 residues. This chain's CDR3 is CASSLDLSNTIYF. The CDR3, as DNA: TGTGCCAGCAGCTTAGATCTAAGTAACACCATATATTTT.